One sample yielded the 3 T cell receptor beta chains listed below, sequenced in a study of shared clonotypes between healthy human individuals. Measured with immunoSEQ multiplex PCR; TCRdb has only the in-frame clones, and not every one. Of 1.6 million or so clones in the sample, 98% were seen once. The sample was naive CD4+ T cells sorted from blood. The subset denotes: CD45RA+ positively selected. These receptors were obtained from a man aged 30 to 39 in good health.

This chain links TRBV28 with TRBJ2-4, with D possibly matching TRBD1 (5 bases). Germline loops: CDR1 MDHEN, CDR2 SYDVKM. V lost 8 bases to trimming and J lost 13 bases, with 21 bases between them. This CDR3 region has 13 residues. DNA for the CDR3: TGTGCCAGCTCACTGGACACACAACGGCGCCAGTACTTC. It yields the protein CASSLDTQRRQYF.

The chain is built from TRBV9 and TRBJ2-5; 8 nucleotides line up with TRBD1. The trim removed 2 bases at V and 4 bases at J, leaving 1 base unmatched. The V gene's germline CDR1 is SGDLS and CDR2 YYNGEE. The CDR3 contains 13 residues. The CDR3 coding sequence is TGTGCCAGCAGCGTGACAGGGGCAGAGACCCAGTACTTC. Translation: CASSVTGAETQYF.

This clone was observed a single time. The chain is built from TRBV19 and TRBJ2-2, with 9 bases aligning to TRBD1. Germline lookup yields CDR1 LNHDA and CDR2 SQIVND (reference sequence). V lost 3 bases and J lost 4; bases outside the gene matches: 12. CDR3 size: 18 residues. The CDR3: CASSMWTGVQLSTGELFF. The CDR3 nucleotides read TGTGCCAGTAGTATGTGGACAGGGGTTCAGTTGAGCACCGGGGAGCTGTTTTTT.